These 20 T cell receptor beta chains were all obtained from the same sample, sequenced in a study of blood T cell repertoires in COVID-19. TCRdb's copy holds only in-frame clones and misses some; the assay was immunoSEQ multiplex PCR. Among about 300,000 clones listed, about nine tenths were seen once. The specimen was PBMCs or T cells enriched from blood (not recorded which). The receptors were sampled from a man under 40 who had recovered from COVID-19.

The chain has TRBV30 and TRBJ1-1; TRBD1 aligns across 9 bases. This CDR3 has 16 amino acids. Trimming took 2 bases from V and 5 from J; bases not matched to a gene: 12. Germline loops: CDR1 GTSNPN, CDR2 SVGIG (reference sequence). The CDR3: CAWSTTGGPMGTEAFF. The CDR3 DNA reads TGTGCCTGGAGTACAACAGGGGGCCCAATGGGGACTGAAGCTTTCTTT. Full variable domain (rest looked up from reference TRBV30 and TRBJ1-1): SQTIHQWPATLVQPVGSPLSLECTVEGTSNPNLYWYRQAAGRGLQLLFYSVGIGQISSEVPQNLSASRPQDRQFILSSKKLLLSDSGFYLCAWSTTGGPMGTEAFFGQGTRLTVV.

This rearrangement joins TRBV7-2 to TRBJ2-1, with TRBD2 as a possible D gene (6 bases). CDR1 and CDR2 (germline): SGHTA, FQGNSA. V was clipped by 1 base and J by 5 bases, with 9 bases between them. This CDR3 is built from 14 residues. CDR3 sequence: CASSLGGLDNEQFF. The DNA for the CDR3 is TGTGCCAGCAGCTTAGGGGGACTCGACAATGAGCAGTTCTTC.

The rearrangement uses TRBV11-3 and TRBJ2-7; the match to TRBD2 covers 8 bases. The V and J ends lost 3 bases and 1 base, in that order; junction bases with no gene match: 8. CDR1 is SGHNT and CDR2 is YENEEA in the germline V gene. The CDR3 has 16 residues. CDR3 sequence reads: CASSFGGLGLSYEQYF. CDR3 DNA: TGTGCCAGCAGCTTCGGGGGACTAGGACTATCCTACGAGCAGTACTTC.

V usage is TRBV9 and J usage is TRBJ1-5; the match to TRBD1 covers 9 bases. V lost 1 base, J lost 4 bases, and 9 bases stayed unmatched. The CDR3 covers 17 residues. Germline V gene sequence: CDR1 SGDLS, CDR2 YYNGEE. The CDR3 is CASSVRDREFSNQPQHF. The CDR3 coding sequence is TGTGCCAGCAGCGTAAGGGACAGGGAGTTTTCAAATCAGCCCCAGCATTTT.

The J gene is TRBJ2-7, the V gene TRBV3-1 (or the pseudogene TRBV3-2), with 9 nucleotides matching TRBD1. V lost 4 bases, J lost 2 bases, and 6 bases stayed unmatched. Germline V CDR1 and CDR2: LGHDT, YNNKEL (reference sequence). The CDR3 extends over 15 amino acids. The CDR3 sequence is CASSPQGQGTYEQYF. The CDR3 bases are TGTGCCAGCAGCCCTCAAGGACAGGGGACCTACGAGCAGTACTTC.

Regarding this clone: Other DNA sequences from this sample encode an identical CDR3 as well. This chain connects TRBV7-9 to TRBJ1-1; 7 bases agree with TRBD1. V gave up 5 bases and J gave up 3 bases; unmatched junction bases: 3. The CDR3 spans 13 residues. Germline V CDR1 and CDR2: SEHNR, FQNEAQ (reference sequence). CDR3 in amino acids: CASSRTGDTEAFF. CDR3 in DNA: TGTGCCAGCAGCCGTACAGGGGACACTGAAGCTTTCTTT.

The chain employs TRBV21-1 and TRBJ2-2; the table's D gene call, TRBD2, was not cross checked with the DNA. TRBV21-1 is a recognized pseudogene. The CDR3 contains 19 residues. CDR3 nucleotides: TGTGCCAGCAGCAAAGTCTTACTAGCGGCCCCGCGGGGTACCGGGGAGCTGTTTTTT. Protein product: CASSKVLLAAPRGTGELFF.

The genes are TRBV7-9 and TRBJ2-7; a weak D match, TRBD2 (6 bases). CDR1 is SEHNR and CDR2 is FQNEAQ in the germline V gene (reference sequence). V gave up 5 bases and J gave up 1 base, with 12 bases separating them. This CDR3 spans 14 amino acids. Here the CDR3 DNA reads TGTGCCAGCAGCCCTCCCCGGGAGTCCTACGAGCAGTACTTC. Its translation: CASSPPRESYEQYF.

This clone came up once. The chain is built from TRBV19 and TRBJ2-7; 7 nucleotides align to TRBD1. CDR3 length: 15 amino acids. The V segment lost 6 bases and the J segment 2 bases; nucleotides outside the gene matches: 10. Per germline, CDR1 LNHDA and CDR2 SQIVND (reference sequence). The CDR3 sequence: CASRERQGPTYEQYF. The CDR3 nucleotides read TGTGCCAGTAGGGAAAGACAGGGACCCACCTACGAGCAGTACTTC.

This clone has a handful of counts. The V and J genes are TRBV4-1 and TRBJ1-4; 10 positions agree with TRBD1. The length of the CDR3 is 20 residues. J gave up 8 bases and V 2 bases, and 20 bases lay outside the gene matches. Per the germline V gene, CDR1 is MGHRA and CDR2 is YSYEKL. The CDR3 DNA reads as TGCGCCAGCAGCCAACCAGGTGGGAGGCAAGGGACAGGGGCAGAAGAAAAACTGTTTTTT. As protein: CASSQPGGRQGTGAEEKLFF.

The gene calls are TRBV28 and TRBJ2-5; possibly TRBD2 for D (6 bases). CDR3 length equals 15 residues. CDR1 MDHEN and CDR2 SYDVKM come from the germline V gene. The V gene lost 2 bases and the J gene lost 2 bases, with 12 bases spanning the gap. CDR3 DNA sequence: TGTGCCAGCAGTTTAGCGTCAGGGAGGCAAGAGACCCAGTACTTC. This sequence encodes CASSLASGRQETQYF.

J is TRBJ2-1 and V is TRBV29-1; D perhaps matches TRBD1 (5 bases). V was trimmed by 4 bases and J by 9 bases, leaving 10 bases between them. Germline CDR1 SQVTM, CDR2 ANQGSEA. CDR3 length: 11 residues. This CDR3 reads CSVVWGGEQFF. CDR3 nucleotides: TGCAGCGTTGTTTGGGGCGGTGAGCAGTTCTTC.

This clone appeared once. This chain joins TRBV5-1 and TRBJ2-1; D possibly corresponds to TRBD2 (6 bases). The CDR3 sequence is 14 residues long. Trimming removed 5 bases from V and 6 bases from J, with 15 bases in between. From germline, CDR1 is SGHRS and CDR2 YFSETQ. As DNA, the CDR3 is TGCGCCAGCAGAGGGCTGGCGGGGACCAATGAGCAGTTCTTC. This encodes CASRGLAGTNEQFF.

The table lists this clone with a count of one. The chain joins TRBV28 to TRBJ2-5; TRBD2 aligns across 11 bases. CDR1 and CDR2 (germline): MDHEN, SYDVKM. The J segment lost 4 bases and the V segment lost 6 bases, leaving 13 bases of the junction unmatched. This CDR3 has 17 amino acids. CDR3 coding DNA: TGTGCCAGCAGGCGGTCCTTAGCGGGGGGGCGTAGAGAGACCCAGTACTTC. The encoded protein is CASRRSLAGGRRETQYF. Complete variable domain (other parts from reference TRBV28 and TRBJ2-5): DVKVTQSSRYLVKRTGEKVFLECVQDMDHENMFWYRQDPGLGLRLIYFSYDVKMKEKGDIPEGYSVSREKKERFSLILESASTNQTSMYLCASRRSLAGGRRETQYFGPGTRLLVL.

This clone appeared a few times. The rearrangement links TRBV5-6 to TRBJ1-1; 8 positions agree with TRBD1. The CDR3 contains 15 residues. Germline V CDR1 and CDR2: SGHDT, YYEEEE. V lost 2 bases to trimming and J lost 1 base; unmatched junction nucleotides: 4. The DNA for the CDR3 is TGTGCCAGCAGCTTTGGTGGACAGGGGAACACTGAAGCTTTCTTT. Translating it yields CASSFGGQGNTEAFF.

The CDR3 loop is CASSQAATNNEQFF. Written as DNA, the CDR3 is TGTGCCAGCAGCCAGGCCGCGACTAATAATGAGCAGTTCTTC. This chain links TRBV3-1 (or the pseudogene TRBV3-2) with TRBJ2-1, with a possible D match to TRBD2 (5 bases). The V and J ends lost 3 bases and 7 bases respectively, with 13 bases between them. Germline loops: CDR1 LGHDT, CDR2 YNNKEL (reference sequence). The CDR3 spans 14 residues.

The V gene is TRBV5-5, the J gene TRBJ1-6; 7 nucleotides match TRBD1. Germline V gene sequence: CDR1 SGHKS, CDR2 YYEKEE (reference sequence). The CDR3 sequence is 15 residues long. V lost 3 bases, J lost 7 bases, and 7 bases stayed unmatched. DNA for the CDR3: TGTGCCAGCAGCTCCGGGACAGCCTTAAATTCACCCCTCCACTTT. Translating it yields CASSSGTALNSPLHF.

This chain joins TRBV5-1 and TRBJ1-4; D gene uncertain. Trimming stripped 0 bases from V and 4 bases from J, with 10 bases between. The CDR3 runs 15 residues. CDR1 is SGHRS, CDR2 YFSETQ, per germline. Here the CDR3 DNA reads TGCGCCAGCAGCTTGGTCACGGGAAATAATGAAAAACTGTTTTTT. Amino acid sequence: CASSLVTGNNEKLFF.

This chain links TRBV27 with TRBJ1-1; no definite D call. The germline gives CDR1 MNHEY, CDR2 SMNVEV (reference sequence). Trimming pared 0 bases from V and 0 bases from J, leaving 8 bases between. The CDR3 has 15 amino acids. CDR3 residues: CASSLSANMNTEAFF. The CDR3 coding sequence is TGTGCCAGCAGTTTATCAGCAAATATGAACACTGAAGCTTTCTTT.

This sequence joins TRBV19 and TRBJ1-3, with 9 bases identical to TRBD1. V lost 7 bases to trimming and J lost 7 bases; unmatched junction nucleotides: 5. The CDR3 has 13 amino acids. CDR1 is LNHDA and CDR2 is SQIVND in the germline V gene (reference sequence). CDR3 region: CASTPDRGNTIYF. CDR3 nucleotides: TGTGCCAGTACCCCGGACAGGGGCAACACCATATATTTT.